The 13 T cell receptor beta chains presented below share a single source sample, sequenced in a study. TCRdb itself ran the 5' RACE reads through MiXCR, one entry per CDR3 protein. The sample lists 45,000 to 55,000 distinct CDR3 sequences, about 25% seen once, with more than 3% in the top ten. The sample consisted of tumor-infiltrating naive CD4+ T cells sorted from the breast tumor. The subset: naive CD4+ T cells, CD4+CD45RA+CD25-. These receptors were collected from a female donor with breast cancer.

V gene TRBV4-3 combines with J gene TRBJ1-6; 7 bases match TRBD1. The CDR3 runs 15 residues. Germline CDR1 is LGHNA and CDR2 is YSLEER. V lost 1 base to trimming and J lost 13 bases; unmatched junction nucleotides: 10. The CDR3 spells CASSQAGQASGPLHF. The CDR3 DNA is TGCGCCAGCAGCCAAGCCGGACAGGCCTCGGGGCCCCTCCACTTT.

V is TRBV14 and J is TRBJ1-1, with 7 bases that match TRBD1. From germline, CDR1 is SGHDN and CDR2 FVKESK. Trimming cost V 4 bases and J 1 base; bases outside gene matches: 9. The CDR3 has 16 residues. The CDR3 DNA follows: TGTGCCAGCAGCCCAGGGGGTCGGGGTTCGAACACTGAAGCTTTCTTT. Translation: CASSPGGRGSNTEAFF.

Notes on this clonotype: An end of the junction does not agree with germline; a read error may underlie this. The gene calls are TRBV7-2 and TRBJ1-5, with a weak D call TRBD1 (5 bases). Per germline, CDR1 SGHTA and CDR2 FQGNSA. The CDR3 length is 15 residues. The CDR3 DNA follows: TGTGCCGGCAGCCCCCGGGCGTGGGGGGATCAGCCCCAGCATTTT. Its protein is CAGSPRAWGDQPQHF. Based on the CDR3 plus reference TRBV7-2 and TRBJ1-5, the full variable domain is GAGVSQSPSNKVTEKGKDVELRCDPISGHTALYWYRQSLGQGLEFLIYFQGNSAPDKSGLPSDRFSAERTGGSVSTLTIQRTQQEDSAVYLCAGSPRAWGDQPQHFGDGTRLSIL.

Only a few counts were recorded for this clonotype. This chain uses TRBV12-3 or TRBV12-4 with TRBJ1-3; TRBD1 is a possible D gene (6 bases). This CDR3 is built from 14 residues. Trimming stripped 4 bases from V and 4 bases from J, with 11 bases between. This CDR3 is CASSYTGSGNTIYF. In DNA form, the CDR3 reads TGTGCCAGCAGTTACACAGGGTCAGGAAACACCATATATTTT.

V usage is TRBV28 and J usage is TRBJ1-1; no definite D call. With 1 base removed from V and 8 bases from J, the gap between germline ends came to 8 bases. CDR1 and CDR2 from the germline V gene are MDHEN and SYDVKM. The CDR3 spans 12 residues. The CDR3 coding sequence is TGTGCCAGCAGTTTATCGGTAGGGGAAGCTTTCTTT. Encoded protein: CASSLSVGEAFF.

This clonotype was recorded a few times. This chain joins TRBV5-5 and TRBJ1-5; D ambiguous. CDR3 length: 15 residues. The germline gives CDR1 SGHKS, CDR2 YYEKEE (reference sequence). V dropped 4 bases and J dropped 5 bases, with 16 bases sitting between them. CDR3 in amino acids: CASSLAGELYQPQHF. The CDR3 nucleotides read TGTGCCAGCAGCCTCGCCGGAGAGCTTTATCAGCCCCAGCATTTT.

There are a few counts of this clonotype. This rearrangement joins TRBV6-2 or TRBV6-3 to TRBJ2-4, with D possibly matching TRBD1 (6 bases). CDR3 length: 16 residues. Germline CDR1 MNHEY, CDR2 SVGEGT. The V and J ends lost 3 bases and 2 bases respectively, with 14 bases between them. The chain's CDR3 is CASSYSPTGSKNIQYF. CDR3 nucleotides: TGTGCCAGCAGTTATTCACCTACAGGGTCCAAAAACATTCAGTACTTC.

The CDR3 loop reads CASSLNSLSSNTEAFF. The CDR3 nucleotides read TGTGCCAGCAGCTTAAATTCCCTCTCCTCAAACACTGAAGCTTTCTTT. The J gene is TRBJ1-1, the V gene TRBV7-9; no clear D gene. This CDR3 has 16 amino acids. Trimming left V 2 bases short and J 2 bases short, with 15 bases between. Germline CDR1 SEHNR, CDR2 FQNEAQ (reference sequence).

The V and J genes are TRBV7-2 and TRBJ1-5; unclear D gene. V was trimmed by 2 bases and J by 5 bases, leaving 10 bases between them. The CDR3 runs to 14 residues. Looked up from germline, CDR1 is SGHTA and CDR2 is FQGNSA. CDR3 DNA: TGTGCCAGCAGCTTACCGGGTTCGGATCAGCCCCAGCATTTT. This gives the protein CASSLPGSDQPQHF.

This clonotype showed up just a few times. The genes are TRBV5-1 and TRBJ2-1; D is uncertain. The V end lost 0 bases, the J end lost 4 bases, and 8 bases lay between the germline ends. The germline CDR1 and CDR2 sequences are SGHRS and YFSETQ. The CDR3 consists of 14 residues. CDR3 sequence: CASSLDARYNEQFF. The CDR3 DNA reads as TGCGCCAGCAGCTTGGATGCCCGATACAATGAGCAGTTCTTC.

This chain connects TRBV12-3 or TRBV12-4 to TRBJ2-1; D is ambiguous. Trimming pared 1 base from V and 9 bases from J, leaving 7 bases between. CDR3 length: 12 amino acids. The CDR3 reads CASSLESREQFF. CDR3 coding DNA: TGTGCCAGCAGTTTAGAATCGCGTGAGCAGTTCTTC.

With respect to this clonotype: A much larger clone differs from this one at a single base, so this may be a read error. V gene TRBV20-1 combines with J gene TRBJ1-1; D is undetermined. The CDR3 is 13 amino acids. The germline gives CDR1 DFQATT, CDR2 SNEGSKA (reference sequence). The CDR3 DNA reads as TGCAGTGCTCTCCGGGATCAGAGGACTGAAGCTCTCTTT. The encoded protein is CSALRDQRTEALF.

This clonotype was seen a handful of times. This may be a read error: a much more frequent sequence differs by one nucleotide. The CDR3, as DNA: TGTGCCAGCAGTGGTCGGGGGATTAATCAGCCCCAGCATTTT. Its protein is CASSGRGINQPQHF. The V and J genes are TRBV6-1 and TRBJ1-5; D is possibly TRBD1 (5 bases). The CDR3 is made up of 14 amino acids. V lost 4 bases, J lost 4 bases, and 11 bases lay in between. The V gene's germline CDR1 is MNHNS and CDR2 SASEGT.